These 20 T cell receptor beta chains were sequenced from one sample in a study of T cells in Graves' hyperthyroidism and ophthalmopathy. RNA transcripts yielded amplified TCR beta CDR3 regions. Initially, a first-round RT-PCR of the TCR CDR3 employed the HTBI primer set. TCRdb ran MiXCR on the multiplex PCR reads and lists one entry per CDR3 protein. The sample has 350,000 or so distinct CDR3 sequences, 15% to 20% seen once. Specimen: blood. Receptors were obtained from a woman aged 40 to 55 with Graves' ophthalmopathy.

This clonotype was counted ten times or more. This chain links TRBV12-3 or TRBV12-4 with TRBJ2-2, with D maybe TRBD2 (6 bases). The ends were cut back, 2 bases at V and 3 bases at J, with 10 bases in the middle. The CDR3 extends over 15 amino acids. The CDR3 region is CASSLRGDYTGELFF. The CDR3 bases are TGTGCCAGCAGTTTACGCGGGGACTACACCGGGGAGCTGTTTTTT.

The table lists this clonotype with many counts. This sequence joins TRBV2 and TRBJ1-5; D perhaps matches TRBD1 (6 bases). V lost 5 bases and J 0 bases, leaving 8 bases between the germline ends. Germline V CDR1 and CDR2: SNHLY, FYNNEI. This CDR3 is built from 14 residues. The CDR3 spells CASSQGSSNQPQHF. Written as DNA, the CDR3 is TGTGCCAGCAGTCAGGGGAGTAGCAATCAGCCCCAGCATTTT.

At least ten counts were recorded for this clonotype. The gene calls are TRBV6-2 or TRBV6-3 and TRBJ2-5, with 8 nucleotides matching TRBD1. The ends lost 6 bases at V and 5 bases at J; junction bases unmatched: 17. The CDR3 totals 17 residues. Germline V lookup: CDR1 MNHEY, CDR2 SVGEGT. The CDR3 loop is CASRRSAKDRVMETQYF. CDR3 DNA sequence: TGTGCCAGCAGGAGATCCGCGAAGGACAGGGTGATGGAGACCCAGTACTTC.

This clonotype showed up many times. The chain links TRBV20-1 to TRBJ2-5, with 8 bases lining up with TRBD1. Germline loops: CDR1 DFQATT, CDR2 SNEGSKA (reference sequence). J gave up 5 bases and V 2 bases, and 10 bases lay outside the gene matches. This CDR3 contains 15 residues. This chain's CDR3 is CSARFQQGARETQYF. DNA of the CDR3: TGCAGTGCTAGATTTCAGCAGGGGGCTCGTGAGACCCAGTACTTC.

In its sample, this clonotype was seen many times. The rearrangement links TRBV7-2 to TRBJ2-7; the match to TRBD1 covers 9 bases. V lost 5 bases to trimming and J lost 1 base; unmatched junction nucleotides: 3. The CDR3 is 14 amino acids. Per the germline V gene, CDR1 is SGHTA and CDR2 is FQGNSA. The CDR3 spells CASSAGTGSYEQYF. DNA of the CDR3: TGTGCCAGCAGCGCCGGGACAGGGTCCTACGAGCAGTACTTC.

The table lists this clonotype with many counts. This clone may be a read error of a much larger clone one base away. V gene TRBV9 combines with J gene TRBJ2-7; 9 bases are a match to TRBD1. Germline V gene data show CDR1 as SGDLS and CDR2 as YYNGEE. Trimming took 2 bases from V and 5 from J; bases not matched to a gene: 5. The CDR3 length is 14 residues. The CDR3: CASSVGTGIDEQYF. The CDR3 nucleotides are TGTGCCAGCAGCGTTGGGACAGGGATCGACGAGCAGTACTTC.

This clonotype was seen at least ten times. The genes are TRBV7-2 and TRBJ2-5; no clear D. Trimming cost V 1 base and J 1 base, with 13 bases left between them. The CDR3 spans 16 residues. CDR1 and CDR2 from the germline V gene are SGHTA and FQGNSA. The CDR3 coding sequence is TGTGCCAGCAGCTTAGTGTCGGCCGTTCGCCAAGAGACCCAGTACTTC. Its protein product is CASSLVSAVRQETQYF.

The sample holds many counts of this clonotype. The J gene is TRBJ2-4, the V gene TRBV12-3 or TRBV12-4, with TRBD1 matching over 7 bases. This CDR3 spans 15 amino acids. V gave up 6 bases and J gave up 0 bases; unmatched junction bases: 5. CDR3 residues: CASRRDRVAKNIQYF. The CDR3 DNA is TGTGCCAGCAGACGAGACAGGGTAGCCAAAAACATTCAGTACTTC.

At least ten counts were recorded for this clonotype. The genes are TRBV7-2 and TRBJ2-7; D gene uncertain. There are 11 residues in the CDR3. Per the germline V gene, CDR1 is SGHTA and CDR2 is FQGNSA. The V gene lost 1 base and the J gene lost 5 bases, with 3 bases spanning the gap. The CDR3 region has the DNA TGTGCCAGCAGCTTAGTGAACGAGCAGTACTTC. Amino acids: CASSLVNEQYF.

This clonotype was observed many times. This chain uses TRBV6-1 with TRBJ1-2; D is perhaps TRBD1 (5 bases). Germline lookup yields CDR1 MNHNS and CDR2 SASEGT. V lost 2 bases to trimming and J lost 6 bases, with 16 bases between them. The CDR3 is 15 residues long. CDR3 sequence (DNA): TGTGCCAGCAGTGAATCGGGGGAATCGGCGGATGGCTACACCTTC. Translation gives CASSESGESADGYTF.

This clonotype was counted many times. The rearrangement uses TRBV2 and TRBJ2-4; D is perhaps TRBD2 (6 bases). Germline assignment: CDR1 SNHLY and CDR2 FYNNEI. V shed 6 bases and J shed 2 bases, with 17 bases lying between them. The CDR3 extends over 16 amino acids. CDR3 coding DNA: TGTGCCAGCAGCCCGGACGGAGGGGTTACCAAAAACATTCAGTACTTC. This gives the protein CASSPDGGVTKNIQYF.

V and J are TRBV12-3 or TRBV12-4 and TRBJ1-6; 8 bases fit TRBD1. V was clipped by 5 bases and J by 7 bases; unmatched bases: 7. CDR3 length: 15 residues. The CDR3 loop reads CASSAQGAGNSPLHF. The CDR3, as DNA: TGTGCCAGCAGTGCCCAGGGGGCAGGCAATTCACCCCTCCACTTT.

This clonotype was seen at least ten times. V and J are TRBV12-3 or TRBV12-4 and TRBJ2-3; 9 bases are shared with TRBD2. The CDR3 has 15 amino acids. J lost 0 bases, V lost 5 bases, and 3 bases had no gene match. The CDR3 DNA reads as TGTGCCAGCAGTACGACTAGCGGTAGCACAGATACGCAGTATTTT. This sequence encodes CASSTTSGSTDTQYF.

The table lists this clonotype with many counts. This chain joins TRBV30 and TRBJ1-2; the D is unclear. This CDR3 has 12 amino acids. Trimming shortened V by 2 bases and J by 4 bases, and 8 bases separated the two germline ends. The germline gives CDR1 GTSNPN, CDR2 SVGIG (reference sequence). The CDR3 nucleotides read TGTGCCTGGAGTCCCCGTCTCTATGGCTACACCTTC. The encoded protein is CAWSPRLYGYTF.

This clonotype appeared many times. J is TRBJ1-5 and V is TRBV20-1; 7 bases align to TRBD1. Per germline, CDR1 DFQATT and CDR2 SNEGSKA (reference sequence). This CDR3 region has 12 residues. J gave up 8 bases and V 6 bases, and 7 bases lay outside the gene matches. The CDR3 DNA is TGCAGTGCCGCGACAGGGATCGAGCCCCAGCATTTT. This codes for CSAATGIEPQHF.

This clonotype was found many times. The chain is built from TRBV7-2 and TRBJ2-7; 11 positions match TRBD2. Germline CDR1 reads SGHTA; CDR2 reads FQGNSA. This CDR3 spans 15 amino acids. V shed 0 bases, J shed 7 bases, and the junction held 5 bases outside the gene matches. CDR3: CASSLAFSGREEQYF. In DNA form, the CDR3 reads TGTGCCAGCAGCTTAGCGTTTAGCGGGAGGGAGGAGCAGTACTTC.

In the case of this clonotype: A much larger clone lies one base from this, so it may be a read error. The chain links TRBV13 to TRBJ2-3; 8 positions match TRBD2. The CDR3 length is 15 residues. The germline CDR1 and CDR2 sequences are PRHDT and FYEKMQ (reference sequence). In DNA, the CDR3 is TGTACCAGCAGCTCCTTAGCGGGAAGGACAGATACGCAGTATTTT. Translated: CTSSSLAGRTDTQYF.

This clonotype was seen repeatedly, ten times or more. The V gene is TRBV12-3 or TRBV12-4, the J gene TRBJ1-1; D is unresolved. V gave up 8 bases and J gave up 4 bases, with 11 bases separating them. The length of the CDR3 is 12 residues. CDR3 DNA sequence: TGTGCCAGCGCCTGGTCCGTCACTGAAGCTTTCTTT. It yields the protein CASAWSVTEAFF.

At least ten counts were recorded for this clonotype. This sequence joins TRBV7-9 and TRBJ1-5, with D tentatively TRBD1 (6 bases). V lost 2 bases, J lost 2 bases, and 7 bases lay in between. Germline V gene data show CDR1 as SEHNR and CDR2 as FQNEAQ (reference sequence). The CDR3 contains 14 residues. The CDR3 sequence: CASSLQGRNQPQHF. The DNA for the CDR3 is TGTGCCAGCAGCTTACAGGGGCGCAATCAGCCCCAGCATTTT.

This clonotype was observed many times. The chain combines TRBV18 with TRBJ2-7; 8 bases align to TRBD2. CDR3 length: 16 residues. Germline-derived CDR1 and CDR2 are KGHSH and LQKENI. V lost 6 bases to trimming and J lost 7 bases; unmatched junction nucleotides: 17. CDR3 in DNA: TGTGCCAGCTCCCCTGGAACCGGGACTAGAGCGGTTGAGCAGTACTTC. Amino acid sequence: CASSPGTGTRAVEQYF.